The 19 T cell receptor beta chains presented below share a single source sample, sequenced in a study of early T cells in non-severe SARS-CoV-2 infection. TCRdb independently ran MiXCR on the 5' RACE reads; one entry per CDR3 protein. This repertoire shows about 30,000 distinct CDR3 sequences, 5.7% found once; its top ten account for approximately 6.6%. Material: whole blood. The receptor set was obtained from an adult who was a healthcare worker with PCR-confirmed SARS-CoV-2 infection or an uninfected control (not recorded which).

This clonotype was seen only a few times. The chain joins TRBV7-9 to TRBJ2-2; D gene ambiguous. The CDR3 covers 14 residues. V lost 7 bases to trimming and J lost 4 bases, with 13 bases between them. Germline CDR1 and CDR2: SEHNR and FQNEAQ (reference sequence). The CDR3 region has the DNA TGTGCCAGCACCACATCTGGCGGCACCGGGGAGCTGTTTTTT. It encodes CASTTSGGTGELFF.

This clonotype was counted only a few times. This rearrangement joins TRBV12-3 or TRBV12-4 to TRBJ1-2; D not certain. Trimming took 2 bases from V and 10 from J, leaving 8 bases between them. The CDR3 consists of 11 residues. The CDR3 sequence is CASSLRRHYTF. CDR3 DNA sequence: TGTGCCAGCAGTTTACGGAGGCACTACACCTTC.

This clonotype appeared many times. This chain's CDR3 is CATSRDGQKTYF. The DNA for the CDR3 is TGTGCCACCAGCAGAGATGGGCAAAAGACATACTTC. The chain joins TRBV15 to TRBJ2-7; D is unclear. Germline assignment: CDR1 LNHNV and CDR2 YYDKDF (reference sequence). Trimming stripped 0 bases from V and 13 bases from J, with 13 bases between. The CDR3 loop spans 12 amino acids.

The chain employs TRBV4-2 and TRBJ2-3, with 7 bases that match TRBD2. Unmatched junction bases numbered 4, after V lost 3 bases and J lost 4 bases. The germline V gene has CDR1 LGHNA and CDR2 YNFKEQ. The CDR3 contains 14 residues. In DNA form, the CDR3 reads TGTGCCAGCAGCCACGCGGGAGCGGCAGATACGCAGTATTTT. Encoded protein: CASSHAGAADTQYF.

This clonotype has more than one count but fewer than ten. The chain links TRBV11-2 to TRBJ2-7, with 7 bases matching TRBD1. This CDR3 has 14 amino acids. The V gene's germline CDR1 is SGHAT and CDR2 FQNNGV. J was trimmed by 3 bases and V by 3 bases; bases with no gene match: 5. In nucleotides, the CDR3 is TGTGCCAGCAGCTTCGGGACAGACCTCTACGAGCAGTACTTC. It yields the protein CASSFGTDLYEQYF.

The rearrangement uses TRBV6-2 or TRBV6-3 and TRBJ2-7; 7 positions agree with TRBD1. With 5 bases clipped from V and 6 bases from J, the junction kept 7 bases outside the gene matches. Germline CDR1 is MNHEY and CDR2 is SVGEGT. The CDR3 is 13 residues long. The CDR3 reads CASSADYRGEQYF. The CDR3 bases are TGTGCCAGCAGTGCAGACTACAGGGGCGAGCAGTACTTC.

The table lists this clonotype with many counts. The rearrangement uses TRBV7-2 and TRBJ1-6; D gene ambiguous. Germline V gene sequence: CDR1 SGHTA, CDR2 FQGNSA. The ends were cut back, 0 bases at V and 7 bases at J, with 10 bases in the middle. The CDR3 length is 15 residues. In nucleotides, the CDR3 is TGTGCCAGCAGCTTAGCGGCAGGTCCGAATTCACCCCTCCACTTT. It is translated as CASSLAAGPNSPLHF.

The chain links TRBV6-6 to TRBJ2-5; TRBD2 might be the D (5 bases). V lost 5 bases to trimming and J lost 1 base, with 8 bases between them. This CDR3 spans 13 amino acids. From germline, CDR1 is MNHNY and CDR2 SVGAGI (reference sequence). The CDR3 DNA sequence: TGTGCCAGCAGTCGAGGGCCCCAAGAGACCCAGTACTTC. Translating it yields CASSRGPQETQYF.

This clonotype occurred many times. The chain combines TRBV28 with TRBJ2-1, with D perhaps matching TRBD1 or TRBD2 (5 bases each). This CDR3 is 11 amino acids long. Germline-derived CDR1 and CDR2 are MDHEN and SYDVKM. The V end lost 6 bases, the J end lost 13 bases, and 13 bases lay between the germline ends. DNA for the CDR3: TGTGCCAGCAGGGGGGATAAGGATCAGTTCTTC. Its translation is CASRGDKDQFF.

The genes are TRBV18 and TRBJ1-2; TRBD1 is a possible D gene (6 bases). V lost 4 bases and J lost 0, with 6 bases in between. The CDR3 spans 13 residues. CDR1 KGHSH and CDR2 LQKENI come from the germline V gene. The CDR3 spells CASSQGANYGYTF. CDR3 coding DNA: TGTGCCAGCTCACAGGGGGCTAACTATGGCTACACCTTC.

This clonotype was observed many times. The gene calls are TRBV20-1 and TRBJ2-3; D tentatively fits TRBD1 or TRBD2 (7 bases each). V gave up 6 bases and J gave up 5 bases, with 12 bases separating them. In germline, CDR1 is DFQATT, CDR2 SNEGSKA (reference sequence). This CDR3 contains 12 residues. The CDR3 DNA sequence: TGCAGTGCCAGGGGGAGGGGAGATACGCAGTATTTT. Its translation is CSARGRGDTQYF.

At least ten counts were recorded for this clonotype. The chain couples TRBV5-4 to TRBJ2-7; 11 nucleotides line up with TRBD2. V trimming: 5 bases; J trimming: 3 bases; junction bases outside the gene matches: 4. Germline V lookup: CDR1 SGHNT, CDR2 YYREEE (reference sequence). This CDR3 has 14 amino acids. The CDR3 region has the DNA TGTGCCAGCAGTTCCGGGACTAGCGGCTACGAGCAGTACTTC. Protein sequence: CASSSGTSGYEQYF.

This clonotype was observed at least ten times. The rearrangement joins TRBV12-3 or TRBV12-4 to TRBJ1-1; no clear D. The V end was cut by 7 bases, the J end by 3 bases, with 15 bases between. This CDR3 is built from 14 residues. The CDR3 sequence is CASTPSSGYTEAFF. The CDR3 coding sequence is TGTGCCAGCACCCCAAGCTCGGGGTACACTGAAGCTTTCTTT.

This clonotype was recorded at least ten times. The rearrangement uses TRBV28 and TRBJ1-2, with D hard to call. This CDR3 has 13 amino acids. The germline gives CDR1 MDHEN, CDR2 SYDVKM. V dropped 1 base and J dropped 8 bases, with 11 bases sitting between them. The CDR3 DNA follows: TGTGCCAGCAGTTTATCCGAGGGTAAAGGCTACACCTTC. Amino acids: CASSLSEGKGYTF.

This rearrangement joins TRBV7-2 to TRBJ2-2, with unresolved D. Deletions cut 7 bases from V and 1 base from J, with 16 bases between. The CDR3 loop spans 16 amino acids. Germline V lookup: CDR1 SGHTA, CDR2 FQGNSA. The CDR3 sequence is CASNSLVGRNTGELFF. The CDR3 DNA reads TGTGCCAGCAACTCTCTAGTGGGAAGGAACACCGGGGAGCTGTTTTTT.

This clonotype has ten or more counts. The CDR3 sequence: CASSGSPGNGELFF. DNA of the CDR3: TGTGCCAGCAGTGGATCCCCAGGGAACGGGGAGCTGTTTTTT. V is TRBV6-4 and J is TRBJ2-2; TRBD1 is a possible D gene (5 bases). CDR3 size: 14 residues. CDR1 is MRHNA and CDR2 is SNTAGT in the germline V gene. The V and J ends lost 4 bases and 7 bases respectively, with 13 bases between them.

This clonotype was seen at least ten times. V is TRBV9 and J is TRBJ2-7; 9 bases align to TRBD2. Unmatched junction bases numbered 7, after V lost 3 bases and J lost 3 bases. The CDR3 spans 15 residues. Germline V gene data show CDR1 as SGDLS and CDR2 as YYNGEE. The CDR3 coding sequence is TGTGCCAGCAGCGCTAGCGGGGAGGGACTCTACGAGCAGTACTTC. Translation gives CASSASGEGLYEQYF.

This clonotype occurred a few times. The rearrangement links TRBV25-1 to TRBJ1-2, with 8 positions matching TRBD1. The CDR3 has 16 residues. The germline gives CDR1 MGHDK, CDR2 SYGVNS. The junction had 8 bases not matched to a gene; V was cut back by 3 bases and J by 2 bases. The CDR3 DNA is TGTGCCAGCAGTGATCCCAGGCAGGGGGCCAACTATGGCTACACCTTC. It encodes CASSDPRQGANYGYTF.

This clonotype was observed many times. The gene calls are TRBV18 and TRBJ2-1, with 9 bases that match TRBD2. The CDR3 loop spans 16 amino acids. V shed 0 bases and J 8 bases; nucleotides not matched to a gene: 8. Germline CDR1 is KGHSH and CDR2 is LQKENI. The CDR3 here is CASSPPGWTSDYEQFF. In DNA form, the CDR3 reads TGTGCCAGCTCACCACCGGGGTGGACTAGCGACTATGAGCAGTTCTTC.